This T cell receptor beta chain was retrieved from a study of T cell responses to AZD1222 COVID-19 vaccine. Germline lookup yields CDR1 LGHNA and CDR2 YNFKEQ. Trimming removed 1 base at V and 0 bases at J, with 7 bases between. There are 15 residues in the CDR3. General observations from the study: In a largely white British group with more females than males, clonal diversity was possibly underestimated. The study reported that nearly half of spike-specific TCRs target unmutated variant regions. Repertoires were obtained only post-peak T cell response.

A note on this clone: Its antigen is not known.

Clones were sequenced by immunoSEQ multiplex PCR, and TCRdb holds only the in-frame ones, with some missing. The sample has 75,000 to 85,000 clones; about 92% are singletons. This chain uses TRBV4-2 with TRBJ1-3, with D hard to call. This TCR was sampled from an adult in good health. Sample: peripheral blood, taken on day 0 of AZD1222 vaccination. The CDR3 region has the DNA TGTGCCAGCAGCCAAGCAGTCATCTCTGGAAACACCATATATTTT. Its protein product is CASSQAVISGNTIYF.